These T cell receptor beta chains were read from a single sample in a study of control samples from healthy donors and cancer patients. Sequencing used immunoSEQ multiplex PCR; TCRdb keeps in-frame clones, though not all of them. The sample consists of 150,000 to 200,000 clones, roughly 94% of them appearing once. The sample was blood. These receptors were taken from a woman aged 35 to 49 in good health. Each CDR3 is given with its conserved first and last residue. D genes are given only for firm matches. Some rows have no size entry. The others give once, few or many, or a class for an expanded clone.

J | V | D | size | DNA | CDR3
TRBJ2-5 | TRBV5-1 | TRBD2 | NA | TGCGCCAGCAGCTTGATGACTAGCGGGGGGGCCGAGACCCAGTACTTC | CASSLMTSGGAETQYF
TRBJ1-5 | TRBV6-2/TRBV6-3 | TRBD1 | NA | TGTGCCAGCAGTTACTCGGGACAGGGAGAGTATTTT | CASSYSGQGEYF
TRBJ2-3 | TRBV5-5 | TRBD1 | NA | TGTGCCAGCAGCTTGGGACAGGGGGCAGATACGCAGTATTTT | CASSLGQGADTQYF
TRBJ1-2 | TRBV6-6 | NA | NA | TGTGCCAGCAGTCAGCAGCCTAATATTAACTATGGCTACACCTTC | CASSQQPNINYGYTF
TRBJ1-1 | TRBV18 | TRBD1 | NA | TGTGCCAGCTCAGGAGCGGGGACAGGGGGCACTGAAGCTTTCTTT | CASSGAGTGGTEAFF
TRBJ2-2 | TRBV5-4 | NA | NA | TGTGCCAGCAGCTTGCTGGTGGGCAGGACACTCTCGAACACCGGGGAGCTGTTTTTT | CASSLLVGRTLSNTGELFF
TRBJ2-5 | TRBV2 | NA | NA | TGTGCCAGCAGTTGGACAGTACAAGAGACCCAGTACTTC | CASSWTVQETQYF
TRBJ2-1 | TRBV7-2 | NA | NA | TGTGCCAGCAGTCCCGTTCCGTACAATGAGCAGTTCTTC | CASSPVPYNEQFF
TRBJ1-2 | TRBV19 | NA | NA | TGTGCCAGTAGGCCGCAGGGATCCTCCTTATATGGCTACACCTTC | CASRPQGSSLYGYTF
TRBJ1-4 | TRBV4-3 | NA | NA | TGCGCCAGCAGCCCTTTCTTGACCTTAGAAAAACTGTTTTTT | CASSPFLTLEKLFF
TRBJ2-5 | TRBV7-2 | TRBD1 | NA | TGTGCCAGCAGCCCACCCCGGGGACAGGGTCACCAAGAGACCCAGTACTTC | CASSPPRGQGHQETQYF
TRBJ2-4 | TRBV7-8 | TRBD1 | NA | TGTGCCAGCAGCGCGATCCGACAGGGAGAGAACATTCAGTACTTC | CASSAIRQGENIQYF
TRBJ1-1 | TRBV7-2 | NA | NA | TGTGCCAGCAGCTTCTTCGGGGGTTCCACTGAAGCTTTCTTT | CASSFFGGSTEAFF
TRBJ2-7 | TRBV7-2 | TRBD2 | NA | TGTGCCAGCAGCTTAGCGCAGGTAGCGGGGGTATCGTTCGAGCAGTACTTC | CASSLAQVAGVSFEQYF
TRBJ2-5 | TRBV7-3 | TRBD1 | NA | TGTGCCAGCAGCATACAGGGGACGGGCCAAGAGACCCAGTACTTC | CASSIQGTGQETQYF
TRBJ1-2 | TRBV25-1 | NA | NA | TGTGCCAGCAGAACCAGCGCAGTGGGCTACACCTTC | CASRTSAVGYTF
TRBJ1-3 | TRBV3-1/TRBV3-2 | NA | NA | TGTGCCAGCAGACAGGGATTTAGTGGAAACACCATATATTTT | CASRQGFSGNTIYF
TRBJ2-3 | TRBV7-2 | NA | NA | TGTGCCAGCAGCTTAGGTTCGGGGGCCCTCACAGATACGCAGTATTTT | CASSLGSGALTDTQYF
TRBJ2-1 | TRBV24-1 | TRBD1 | NA | TGTGCCACCACCGGGACAGGGGGAACGAATGAGCAGTTCTTC | CATTGTGGTNEQFF
TRBJ1-1 | TRBV19 | NA | once | TGTGCCAGTAGTATAGGCCAGTTGATTGGGGCCACTGAAGCTTTCTTT | CASSIGQLIGATEAFF
TRBJ1-1 | TRBV30 | NA | NA | TGTGCCTGGAGTGTTTGGGAGGGGGTCACTGAAGCTTTCTTT | CAWSVWEGVTEAFF
TRBJ1-1 | TRBV5-1 | NA | NA | TGCGCCAGCAGCTTGGATTTTCGGGGTCCGGCTTTCTTT | CASSLDFRGPAFF
TRBJ2-1 | TRBV15 | TRBD2 | NA | TGTGCCACCAGCAGCCCCGGGACTAGCGGTTTCCATGAGCAGTTCTTC | CATSSPGTSGFHEQFF
TRBJ1-1 | TRBV6-5 | NA | NA | TGTGCCAGCAGCTCGGCGGGGGAAGCTTTCTTT | CASSSAGEAFF
TRBJ2-2 | TRBV9 | TRBD1 | NA | TGTGCCAGCAGCGCCCGACAGGGCTGGAACACCGGGGAGCTGTTTTTT | CASSARQGWNTGELFF
TRBJ1-1 | TRBV5-1 | NA | NA | TGCGCCAGCAGCTTAATAGAGAACACTGAAGCTTTCTTT | CASSLIENTEAFF
TRBJ2-1 | TRBV7-2 | TRBD2 | NA | TGTGCCAGCAGCTTAGATGATAGCGGGAGGGCTGTCTTC | CASSLDDSGRAVF
TRBJ1-2 | TRBV6-5 | NA | NA | TGTGCCAGCAGTTACTCTTCGTCGGAAGGTGGTGGCTACACCTTC | CASSYSSSEGGGYTF
TRBJ2-5 | TRBV9 | NA | NA | TGTGCCAGCAGCGCAAGACAGGCTAAATCGGAGACCCAGTACTTC | CASSARQAKSETQYF
TRBJ2-7 | TRBV7-9 | NA | NA | TGTGCCAGCAGCTTAGATTCCCCGAACTTCACTCGCGAGCAGTACTTC | CASSLDSPNFTREQYF
TRBJ1-4 | TRBV9 | TRBD1 | NA | TGTGCCAGCAGCTTCAATAGGGACAGGGGCACCGATAATGAAAAACTGTTTTTT | CASSFNRDRGTDNEKLFF
TRBJ1-1 | TRBV9 | NA | NA | TGTGCCAGCACCGCCAGGGAGGCGAACACTGAAGCTTTCTTT | CASTAREANTEAFF
TRBJ1-1 | TRBV6-5 | TRBD1 | NA | TGTGCCAGCAGCCCCGACAGGGCGTCGGCTTTCTTT | CASSPDRASAFF
TRBJ2-2 | TRBV7-9 | NA | NA | TGTGCCAGCAGCTTAGGAGGGATCCCGAACACCGGGGAGCTGTTTTTT | CASSLGGIPNTGELFF
TRBJ2-2 | TRBV6-6 | NA | NA | TGTGCCAGCAGTACCACCGACGGGGAGCTGTTTTTT | CASSTTDGELFF
TRBJ1-1 | TRBV5-4 | NA | NA | TGTGCCAGCAGCTTGTGGGGTAGGGGCACTGAAGCTTTCTTT | CASSLWGRGTEAFF